The entry below describes one T cell receptor (beta chain). The target antigen is unknown. The data are from a study of T cell responses to AZD1222 COVID-19 vaccine. Overall study findings and caveats: AZD1222 recipients seropositive at baseline numbered only 5 to 7. Most donors were white British and more were female, and clonal diversity was possibly underestimated.

Assay: immunoSEQ multiplex PCR; the TCRdb copy retains only in-frame clones and omits some. The table lists 150,000 or so clones, around 90% of them singletons, with around 5.2% in the top ten. V gave up 7 bases and J gave up 4 bases, with 17 bases separating them. The CDR3 extends over 14 amino acids. CDR1 and CDR2 (germline): SGDLS, YYNGEE. The chain employs TRBV9 and TRBJ2-5, with D possibly being TRBD1 (5 bases). This specimen consisted of peripheral blood, obtained on day 0 of AZD1222 vaccination. This clonotype was obtained from an adult in good health. CDR3 protein: CASVWQGWGETQYF. For the CDR3, the DNA is TGTGCCAGCGTGTGGCAGGGCTGGGGAGAGACCCAGTACTTC.